These 29 T cell receptor beta chains came from one sample sequenced in a study of T cell repertoires in cytomegalovirus infection. No cognate antigen is known for these TCRs. TCRdb called the reads again in MiXCR, with one record for every CDR3 protein. The sample contains 550,000 to 700,000 distinct CDR3 sequences, 40% of which appear only once. The starting material was cultured PBMCs, obtained from culture after CMV antigen stimulation. These receptors were taken from a human donor in good health (CMV status not recorded). Some clones in this sample may be carry-over from other donors' samples.

The chain joins TRBV7-4 to TRBJ2-5; tentatively, D is TRBD2 (6 bases). This CDR3 spans 13 amino acids. V lost 3 bases, J lost 5 bases, and 10 bases lay in between. The germline CDR1 and CDR2 sequences are SGHVT and SQSDAQ. CDR3 sequence reads: CASSFAGFETQYF. Here the CDR3 DNA reads TGTGCCAGCAGCTTTGCGGGATTCGAGACCCAGTACTTC.

The chain has TRBV24-1 and TRBJ1-5, with D unclear. V was shortened by 5 bases and J by 5 bases, with 9 bases between the two germline ends. Germline V gives CDR1 KGHDR, CDR2 SFDVKD. CDR3 size: 13 residues. The CDR3 sequence: CATSAGVDQPQHF. In DNA form, the CDR3 reads TGTGCCACCAGTGCCGGAGTCGATCAGCCCCAGCATTTT.

This clonotype was observed at least ten times. This chain joins TRBV5-4 and TRBJ2-1; D is ambiguous. CDR3 length: 14 amino acids. Germline-derived CDR1 and CDR2 are SGHNT and YYREEE (reference sequence). V lost 0 bases and J 5 bases, leaving 9 bases between the germline ends. The CDR3 bases are TGTGCCAGCAGCTTGGAGGTCGCGAACAATGAGCAGTTCTTC. It encodes CASSLEVANNEQFF.

This chain links TRBV6-1 with TRBJ1-5, with D possibly being TRBD1 (6 bases). Germline values: CDR1 MNHNS, CDR2 SASEGT. This CDR3 is 14 amino acids long. Trimming removed 6 bases at V and 4 bases at J, with 13 bases between. In DNA form, the CDR3 reads TGTGCCAGCAGCGCCGACAGGAGTAATCAGCCCCAGCATTTT. As protein: CASSADRSNQPQHF.

The sample holds a few counts of this clonotype. V gene TRBV6-6 combines with J gene TRBJ1-5, with D unclear. The CDR3 has 13 residues. Trimming stripped 11 bases from V and 7 bases from J, with 18 bases between. Germline loops: CDR1 MNHNY, CDR2 SVGAGI (reference sequence). The CDR3 loop reads CAATTGSGQPQHF. The CDR3 coding sequence is TGTGCCGCAACGACGGGGTCTGGGCAGCCCCAGCATTTT.

This clonotype occurred a few times. The V gene is TRBV7-9, the J gene TRBJ2-6; D is undetermined. The V end was cut by 4 bases, the J end by 4 bases, with 14 bases between. Looked up from germline, CDR1 is SEHNR and CDR2 is FQNEAQ (reference sequence). The CDR3 has 16 amino acids. CDR3 protein: CASSSPGDVGANVLTF. DNA of the CDR3: TGTGCCAGCAGCTCCCCCGGAGATGTAGGGGCCAACGTCCTGACTTTC.

J is TRBJ2-7 and V is TRBV7-9, with D possibly being TRBD1 (5 bases). CDR1 is SEHNR, CDR2 FQNEAQ, per germline (reference sequence). This CDR3 has 16 amino acids. V lost 6 bases and J lost 3, with 21 bases in between. In nucleotides, the CDR3 is TGTGCCAGCAGGCCAGTAGGTACAGGTGGTCTCTACGAGCAGTACTTC. Amino acid sequence: CASRPVGTGGLYEQYF.

This clonotype occurred a few times. The chain carries TRBV18 and TRBJ1-4; D not resolved. The CDR3 is made up of 15 amino acids. V was clipped by 3 bases and J by 8 bases, with 16 bases between them. Germline values: CDR1 KGHSH, CDR2 LQKENI. Written as DNA, the CDR3 is TGTGCCAGCTCACCCGACCCCACTGCAATGGAAAAACTGTTTTTT. This codes for CASSPDPTAMEKLFF.

The chain combines TRBV11-2 with TRBJ2-3; D possibly corresponds to TRBD2 (6 bases). Germline CDR1 is SGHAT and CDR2 is FQNNGV. Trimming stripped 3 bases from V and 5 bases from J, with 18 bases between. CDR3 length: 16 residues. DNA for the CDR3: TGTGCCAGCAGCTTGGGGCGGGGAACGACGGGAGATACGCAGTATTTT. This encodes CASSLGRGTTGDTQYF. Drawing the rest from reference TRBV11-2 and TRBJ2-3, the complete variable domain is EAGVAQSPRYKIIEKRQSVAFWCNPISGHATLYWYQQILGQGPKLLIQFQNNGVVDDSQLPKDRFSAERLKGVDSTLKIQPAKLEDSAVYLCASSLGRGTTGDTQYFGPGTRLTVL.

This clonotype was found once. The chain couples TRBV6-2 or TRBV6-3 to TRBJ2-7, with 8 bases fitting TRBD1. CDR1 is MNHEY and CDR2 is SVGEGT in the germline V gene. The CDR3 covers 13 residues. The J segment lost 6 bases and the V segment lost 2 bases, leaving 3 bases of the junction unmatched. The CDR3 region has the DNA TGTGCCAGCAGTTACGACAGGGGTGTCGAGCAGTACTTC. Encoded protein: CASSYDRGVEQYF.

This clonotype was observed a handful of times. V and J are TRBV6-1 and TRBJ2-2; D unclear. CDR1 MNHNS and CDR2 SASEGT come from the germline V gene. V was trimmed by 8 bases and J by 1 base, leaving 8 bases between them. The CDR3 spans 13 residues. The CDR3 spells CASPGENTGELFF. The CDR3 nucleotides read TGTGCCAGCCCAGGCGAGAACACCGGGGAGCTGTTTTTT.

This clonotype was picked up a small number of times. The chain recombines TRBV7-2 with TRBJ2-3; D unresolved. The CDR3 has 14 residues. The ends were cut back, 4 bases at V and 2 bases at J, with 10 bases in the middle. Looked up from germline, CDR1 is SGHTA and CDR2 is FQGNSA. In DNA form, the CDR3 reads TGTGCCAGCAGCTCGGTACCCTTCACAGATACGCAGTATTTT. It specifies CASSSVPFTDTQYF.

This clonotype has just a few counts. The chain carries TRBV7-9 and TRBJ2-4; 9 nucleotides match TRBD1. With 5 bases clipped from V and 7 bases from J, the junction kept 6 bases outside the gene matches. The CDR3 sequence is 14 residues long. Germline-derived CDR1 and CDR2 are SEHNR and FQNEAQ (reference sequence). The CDR3 sequence is CASSPTDRGNIQYF. In DNA, the CDR3 is TGTGCCAGCAGCCCAACTGACAGGGGGAACATTCAGTACTTC.

This clonotype has only a few counts. The chain uses TRBV4-1 and TRBJ2-1; 10 nucleotides line up with TRBD2. From germline, CDR1 is MGHRA and CDR2 YSYEKL. CDR3 length equals 15 residues. With V trimmed by 1 base and J by 10 bases, 7 bases remained unmatched. CDR3 nucleotides: TGCGCCAGCAGCCAAGTGAGCGGGGGGGCTTGGGAGCAGTTCTTC. Translating gives CASSQVSGGAWEQFF.

V usage is TRBV5-1 and J usage is TRBJ2-3; 8 bases are shared with TRBD2. From germline, CDR1 is SGHRS and CDR2 YFSETQ. This CDR3 is 15 amino acids long. V lost 4 bases to trimming and J lost 5 bases; unmatched junction nucleotides: 9. The DNA of the CDR3 is TGCGCCAGCAGCCCTGCCGGGAGGGCCCAAGATACGCAGTATTTT. Its translation is CASSPAGRAQDTQYF.

This clonotype was observed a few times. Here the CDR3 DNA reads TGTGCCAGCAGTTCCAAGCGGGCGAGCTCCTACGAGCAGTACTTC. Translation: CASSSKRASSYEQYF. The chain has TRBV7-2 and TRBJ2-7; maybe TRBD2 (6 bases). This CDR3 region has 15 residues. The germline V gene has CDR1 SGHTA and CDR2 FQGNSA. Trimming cost V 6 bases and J 0 bases, with 15 bases left between them.

The rearrangement uses TRBV20-1 and TRBJ1-6; 8 bases are a match to TRBD1. Germline CDR1 DFQATT, CDR2 SNEGSKA (reference sequence). The V gene end was trimmed by 0 bases and the J gene end by 9 bases; junction bases not matched to a gene: 7. This CDR3 comprises 15 residues. In nucleotides, the CDR3 is TGCAGTGCTAGAGAGATTGGGACAGGTGGTTCACCCCTCCACTTT. This sequence encodes CSAREIGTGGSPLHF.

This rearrangement joins TRBV10-3 to TRBJ2-1; TRBD1 might be the D (5 bases). The V end lost 1 base, the J end lost 4 bases, and 8 bases lay between the germline ends. Germline assignment: CDR1 ENHRY and CDR2 SYGVKD. The CDR3 consists of 14 residues. The CDR3 protein is CAISEWRTYNEQFF. CDR3 DNA sequence: TGTGCCATCAGTGAGTGGCGGACATACAATGAGCAGTTCTTC.

The rearrangement joins TRBV5-1 to TRBJ1-1; 10 nucleotides match TRBD1. In germline, CDR1 is SGHRS, CDR2 YFSETQ. V was pared by 3 bases and J by 1 base, with 9 bases of the junction left unmatched. The CDR3 has 17 residues. CDR3 region: CASSYDRGRVPNTEAFF. As DNA, the CDR3 is TGCGCCAGCAGCTACGACAGGGGGCGAGTCCCGAACACTGAAGCTTTCTTT.

This clonotype came up many times. This chain joins TRBV7-2 and TRBJ2-3; the D call may be TRBD1 or TRBD2 (5 bases each). With 3 bases removed from V and 0 bases from J, the gap between germline ends came to 7 bases. Germline values: CDR1 SGHTA, CDR2 FQGNSA. The CDR3 sequence is 14 residues long. DNA of the CDR3: TGTGCCAGCAGCTTCCGGGACAGCACAGATACGCAGTATTTT. Translating it yields CASSFRDSTDTQYF.

The chain is built from TRBV12-3 or TRBV12-4 and TRBJ1-2; D is perhaps TRBD1 (5 bases). The V and J ends lost 6 bases and 4 bases respectively, with 18 bases between them. CDR3 length: 15 residues. The CDR3 region has the DNA TGTGCCAGCAGCGGAGGGGTCTGGTCGCCCTATGGCTACACCTTC. This encodes CASSGGVWSPYGYTF.

This clonotype was counted at least ten times. The V and J genes are TRBV4-1 and TRBJ2-7; D is possibly TRBD2 (5 bases). Deletions cut 0 bases from V and 2 bases from J, with 14 bases between. This CDR3 contains 16 residues. CDR1 is MGHRA, CDR2 YSYEKL, per germline. The CDR3 is CASSQDTPLLAYEQYF. In DNA form, the CDR3 reads TGCGCCAGCAGCCAAGATACCCCCCTACTAGCCTACGAGCAGTACTTC.

A few counts support this clonotype. The chain joins TRBV7-8 to TRBJ2-3; perhaps TRBD2 as D (5 bases). The CDR3 consists of 15 residues. Germline-derived CDR1 and CDR2 are SGHVS and FQNEAQ. V dropped 0 bases and J dropped 2 bases, with 9 bases sitting between them. The DNA of the CDR3 is TGTGCCAGCAGCTTAGCGCGGGTTCACACAGATACGCAGTATTTT. It encodes CASSLARVHTDTQYF. The full variable domain, rest sourced from reference TRBV7-8 and TRBJ2-3, is GAGVSQSPRYKVAKRGQDVALRCDPISGHVSLFWYQQALGQGPEFLTYFQNEAQLDKSGLPSDRFFAERPEGSVSTLKIQRTQQEDSAVYLCASSLARVHTDTQYFGPGTRLTVL.

This clonotype was observed a few times. V usage is TRBV7-9 and J usage is TRBJ1-3; 7 nucleotides align to TRBD1. CDR3 size: 17 residues. Germline CDR1 reads SEHNR; CDR2 reads FQNEAQ (reference sequence). V gave up 8 bases and J gave up 3 bases; unmatched junction bases: 16. CDR3 protein: CASVRGPRQGGGNTIYF. The CDR3 region has the DNA TGTGCCAGCGTCCGCGGTCCCCGACAGGGAGGTGGAAACACCATATATTTT. The entire variable domain, with the rest obtained from reference TRBV7-9 and TRBJ1-3, is as follows: DTGVSQNPRHKITKRGQNVTFRCDPISEHNRLYWYRQTLGQGPEFLTYFQNEAQLEKSRLLSDRFSAERPKGSFSTLEIQRTEQGDSAMYLCASVRGPRQGGGNTIYFGEGSWLTVV.

The rearrangement links TRBV18 to TRBJ1-1, with 7 bases matching TRBD1. The V gene's germline CDR1 is KGHSH and CDR2 LQKENI. V dropped 4 bases and J dropped 1; count of bases not matched to a gene: 3. This CDR3 has 14 amino acids. CDR3 protein: CASSQGAENTEAFF. CDR3 in DNA: TGTGCCAGCTCACAGGGGGCTGAGAACACTGAAGCTTTCTTT. Supplemented by reference TRBV18 and TRBJ1-1, the full variable domain reads NAGVMQNPRHLVRRRGQEARLRCSPMKGHSHVYWYRQLPEEGLKFMVYLQKENIIDESGMPKERFSAEFPKEGPSILRIQQVVRGDSAAYFCASSQGAENTEAFFGQGTRLTVV.

The chain recombines TRBV29-1 with TRBJ1-3, with D perhaps TRBD1 (6 bases). The CDR3 is 13 amino acids. The V gene's germline CDR1 is SQVTM and CDR2 ANQGSEA. Trimming pared 5 bases from V and 4 bases from J, leaving 12 bases between. CDR3 DNA sequence: TGCAGCGTTTCCCAGGGGTCGGGAAACACCATATATTTT. Translated, it gives CSVSQGSGNTIYF.

This clonotype was seen repeatedly, ten times or more. The CDR3 region is CASSSEYSTDTQYF. The CDR3, as DNA: TGTGCCAGCAGTTCCGAGTATAGCACAGATACGCAGTATTTT. The V and J genes are TRBV12-3 or TRBV12-4 and TRBJ2-3; no firm D call. V was cut by 4 bases and J by 0 bases, with 8 bases left in between. The CDR3 sequence is 14 residues long.

J is TRBJ1-2 and V is TRBV15; maybe TRBD1 (6 bases). Germline values: CDR1 LNHNV, CDR2 YYDKDF (reference sequence). The CDR3 covers 14 residues. With 0 bases removed from V and 8 bases from J, the gap between germline ends came to 13 bases. The CDR3 region is CATSREVRTDGYTF. Here the CDR3 DNA reads TGTGCCACCAGCAGAGAAGTCAGGACAGACGGCTACACCTTC.

The chain uses TRBV12-3 or TRBV12-4 and TRBJ2-2, with D unclear. Deletions cut 7 bases from V and 8 bases from J, with 8 bases between. The CDR3 sequence is 11 residues long. The chain's CDR3 is CASIGRGELFF. CDR3 sequence (DNA): TGTGCCAGCATCGGCCGGGGGGAGCTGTTTTTT.